This is a list of T cell receptor beta chains from one sample in a study of siplizumab effects on memory and regulatory T cells. Data came from immunoSEQ multiplex PCR; TCRdb stores just in-frame clones and leaves some out. The sample carries some 110,000 clones, about 95% recorded once. The sequencing input was non-Treg CD4+ T cells sorted from blood. These receptors were taken from a human donor in good health. The CDR3 runs from the conserved cysteine through the conserved F or W. D genes are given only for firm matches. Clone size is stated in some rows and not others, as once, few, many or a class when expanded.

size: few; V: TRBV9; J: TRBJ1-1; D: .; CDR3: CASSVVGQNTEAFF; DNA: TGTGCCAGCAGCGTAGTTGGACAGAACACTGAAGCTTTCTTT
size: .; V: TRBV25-1; J: TRBJ2-7; D: .; CDR3: CASSDPSSYEQYF; DNA: TGTGCCAGCAGTGACCCAAGCTCCTACGAGCAGTACTTC
size: .; V: TRBV19; J: TRBJ2-4; D: TRBD2; CDR3: CASSPRTSGSIIAKNIQYF; DNA: TGTGCCAGTAGTCCTCGGACTAGCGGGAGTATAATAGCCAAAAACATTCAGTACTTC
size: .; V: TRBV5-1; J: TRBJ2-2; D: .; CDR3: CASSWDGGNTGELFF; DNA: TGCGCCAGCAGCTGGGACGGGGGGAACACCGGGGAGCTGTTTTTT
size: .; V: TRBV7-3; J: TRBJ2-5; D: TRBD1; CDR3: CASSSSPTGQETQYF; DNA: TGTGCCAGCAGCTCCAGCCCGACAGGGCAAGAGACCCAGTACTTC
size: .; V: TRBV19; J: TRBJ2-6; D: .; CDR3: CASSEGSGANVLTF; DNA: TGTGCCAGTAGCGAGGGTTCTGGGGCCAACGTCCTGACTTTC
size: .; V: TRBV18; J: TRBJ2-3; D: TRBD2; CDR3: CASSPGEGWKLSTDTQYF; DNA: TGTGCCAGCTCACCGGGGGAGGGATGGAAGCTAAGCACAGATACGCAGTATTTT
size: .; V: TRBV2; J: TRBJ1-1; D: .; CDR3: CASSVQQIAFF; DNA: TGTGCCAGCAGTGTACAACAGATTGCTTTCTTT
size: .; V: TRBV6-1; J: TRBJ2-7; D: TRBD2; CDR3: CASSSRDYKAYEQYF; DNA: TGTGCCAGCAGTTCCCGGGACTACAAAGCCTACGAGCAGTACTTC
size: .; V: TRBV7-9; J: TRBJ1-6; D: .; CDR3: CASSFGQENSPLHF; DNA: TGTGCCAGCAGCTTTGGCCAGGAGAATTCACCCCTCCACTTT
size: .; V: TRBV6-1; J: TRBJ2-5; D: .; CDR3: CASTSGNGETQYF; DNA: TGTGCCAGCACTTCAGGGAATGGAGAGACCCAGTACTTC
size: .; V: TRBV11-1; J: TRBJ2-7; D: .; CDR3: CASSLEGSYYEQYF; DNA: TGTGCCAGCAGCTTAGAGGGCAGTTACTACGAGCAGTACTTC
size: .; V: TRBV4-2; J: TRBJ1-6; D: .; CDR3: CASSQEGGSSYNSPLHF; DNA: TGTGCCAGCAGCCAAGAGGGGGGTAGCTCCTATAATTCACCCCTCCACTTT
size: .; V: TRBV7-7; J: TRBJ2-3; D: TRBD2; CDR3: CASAPGGADTQYF; DNA: TGTGCCAGCGCTCCTGGGGGGGCAGATACGCAGTATTTT
size: .; V: TRBV9; J: TRBJ2-3; D: TRBD2; CDR3: CASSLAGGTDTQYF; DNA: TGTGCCAGCAGCCTAGCGGGGGGCACAGATACGCAGTATTTT
size: .; V: TRBV6-5; J: TRBJ2-3; D: .; CDR3: CASSYSRPSTDTQYF; DNA: TGTGCCAGCAGTTACTCGCGGCCTAGCACAGATACGCAGTATTTT
size: .; V: TRBV11-2; J: TRBJ1-1; D: .; CDR3: CASSPTFRKGGTEAFF; DNA: TGTGCCAGCAGCCCCACGTTTCGAAAGGGCGGCACTGAAGCTTTCTTT
size: .; V: TRBV5-6; J: TRBJ1-5; D: TRBD1; CDR3: CASSRTGANNQPQHF; DNA: TGTGCCAGCAGCCGTACAGGGGCCAACAATCAGCCCCAGCATTTT
size: .; V: TRBV5-1; J: TRBJ1-2; D: .; CDR3: CASSLGGNYGYTF; DNA: TGCGCCAGCAGCTTAGGAGGGAACTATGGCTACACCTTC
size: .; V: TRBV11-3; J: TRBJ2-2; D: .; CDR3: CASSQGGELFF; DNA: TGTGCCAGCAGTCAGGGCGGGGAGCTGTTTTTT